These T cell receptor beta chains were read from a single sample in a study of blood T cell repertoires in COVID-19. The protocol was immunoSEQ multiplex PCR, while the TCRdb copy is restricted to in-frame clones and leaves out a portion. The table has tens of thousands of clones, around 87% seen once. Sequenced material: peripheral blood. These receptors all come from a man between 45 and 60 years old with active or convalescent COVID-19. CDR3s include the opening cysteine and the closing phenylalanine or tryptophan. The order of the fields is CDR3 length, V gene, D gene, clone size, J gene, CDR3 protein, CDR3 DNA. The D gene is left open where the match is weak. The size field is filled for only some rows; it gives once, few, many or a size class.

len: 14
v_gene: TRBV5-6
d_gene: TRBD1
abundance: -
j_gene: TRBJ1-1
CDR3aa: CASSFRDSGTEAFF
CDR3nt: TGTGCCAGCAGCTTTCGGGACAGCGGCACTGAAGCTTTCTTT

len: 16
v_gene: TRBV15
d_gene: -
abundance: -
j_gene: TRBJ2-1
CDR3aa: CATSQTPRQNYNEQFF
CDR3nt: TGTGCCACCAGCCAAACCCCCAGGCAGAACTACAATGAGCAGTTCTTC

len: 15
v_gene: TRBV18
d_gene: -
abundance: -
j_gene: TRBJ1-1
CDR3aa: CASSPPSLGEAEAFF
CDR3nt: TGTGCCAGCTCACCCCCCTCGTTAGGGGAGGCTGAAGCTTTCTTT

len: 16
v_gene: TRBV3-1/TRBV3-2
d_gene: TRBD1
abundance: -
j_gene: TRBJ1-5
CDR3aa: CASSQAGQGGNQPQHF
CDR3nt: TGTGCCAGCAGCCAAGCCGGACAGGGCGGCAATCAGCCCCAGCATTTT

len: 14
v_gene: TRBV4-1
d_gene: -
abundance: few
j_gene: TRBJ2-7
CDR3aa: CASSSSGTSYEQYF
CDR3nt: TGCGCCAGCAGTTCCAGCGGGACAAGTTACGAGCAGTACTTC

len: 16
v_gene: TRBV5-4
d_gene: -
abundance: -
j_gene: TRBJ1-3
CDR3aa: CASSLGQEPSGNTIYF
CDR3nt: TGTGCCAGCAGCTTGGGGCAGGAACCCTCTGGAAACACCATATATTTT

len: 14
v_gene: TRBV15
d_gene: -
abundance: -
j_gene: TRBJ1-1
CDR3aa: CATSRVGGSTEAFF
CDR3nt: TGTGCCACCAGCAGAGTGGGGGGAAGCACTGAAGCTTTCTTT

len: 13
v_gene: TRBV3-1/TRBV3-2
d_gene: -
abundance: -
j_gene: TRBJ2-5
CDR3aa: CASSRRRRETQYF
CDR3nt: TGTGCCAGCAGCCGCCGAAGGAGGGAGACCCAGTACTTC

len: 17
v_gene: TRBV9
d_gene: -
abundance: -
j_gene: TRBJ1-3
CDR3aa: CASSATSRAISGNTIYF
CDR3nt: TGTGCCAGCAGCGCCACGAGCCGTGCGATCTCTGGAAACACCATATATTTT

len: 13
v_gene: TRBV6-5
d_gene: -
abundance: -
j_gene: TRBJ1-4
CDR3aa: CASNAATNEKLFF
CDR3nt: TGTGCCAGCAATGCGGCAACTAATGAAAAACTGTTTTTT

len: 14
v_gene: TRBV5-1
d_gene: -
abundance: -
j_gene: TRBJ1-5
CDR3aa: CASSLGQSNQPQHF
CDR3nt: TGCGCCAGCAGCTTGGGTCAAAGCAATCAGCCCCAGCATTTT

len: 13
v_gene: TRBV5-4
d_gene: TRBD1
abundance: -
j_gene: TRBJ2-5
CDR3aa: CASSPPRGETQYF
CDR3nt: TGTGCCAGCAGCCCCCCCAGGGGGGAGACCCAGTACTTC

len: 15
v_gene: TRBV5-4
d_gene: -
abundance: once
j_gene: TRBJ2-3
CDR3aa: CASSDKGGGTDTQYF
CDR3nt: TGTGCCAGCAGTGACAAGGGTGGGGGGACAGATACGCAGTATTTT

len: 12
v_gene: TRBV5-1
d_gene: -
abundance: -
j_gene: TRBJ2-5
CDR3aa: CASSNPRETQYF
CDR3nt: TGCGCCAGCAGCAACCCTAGAGAGACCCAGTACTTC

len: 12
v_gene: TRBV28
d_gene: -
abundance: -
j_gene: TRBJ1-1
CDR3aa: CASRQGSTEAFF
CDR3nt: TGTGCCAGCAGGCAGGGTAGCACTGAAGCTTTCTTT

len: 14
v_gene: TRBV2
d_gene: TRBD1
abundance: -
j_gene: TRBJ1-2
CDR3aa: CASSEAARGLGYTF
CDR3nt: TGTGCCAGCAGTGAAGCTGCCAGGGGGCTTGGCTACACCTTC

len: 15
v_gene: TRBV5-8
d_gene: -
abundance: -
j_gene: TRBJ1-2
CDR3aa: CASSPPEGVQNGYTF
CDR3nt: TGTGCCAGCAGCCCTCCTGAAGGGGTACAAAATGGCTACACCTTC

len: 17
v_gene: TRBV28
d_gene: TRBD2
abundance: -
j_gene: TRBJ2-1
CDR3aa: CASSPVGGRTYGGEQFF
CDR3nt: TGTGCCAGCAGTCCCGTGGGAGGGAGGACCTACGGGGGGGAGCAGTTCTTC

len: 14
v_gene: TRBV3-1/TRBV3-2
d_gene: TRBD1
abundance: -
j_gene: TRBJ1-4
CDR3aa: CASSPTGAGEKLFF
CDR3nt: TGTGCCAGCAGTCCCACAGGGGCGGGTGAAAAACTGTTTTTT

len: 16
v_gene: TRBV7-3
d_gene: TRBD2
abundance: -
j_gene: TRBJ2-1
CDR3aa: CASSPVASGSYNEQFF
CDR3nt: TGTGCCAGCAGCCCAGTGGCTAGCGGGAGCTACAATGAGCAGTTCTTC

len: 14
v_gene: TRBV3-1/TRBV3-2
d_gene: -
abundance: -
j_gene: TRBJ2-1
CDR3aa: CASSPSPAYNEQFF
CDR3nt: TGTGCCAGCAGCCCCTCCCCAGCGTACAATGAGCAGTTCTTC

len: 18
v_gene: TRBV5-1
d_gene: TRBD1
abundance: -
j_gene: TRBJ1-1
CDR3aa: CASSLAWAGQEMNTEAFF
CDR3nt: TGCGCCAGCAGCTTGGCCTGGGCCGGACAGGAGATGAACACTGAAGCTTTCTTT

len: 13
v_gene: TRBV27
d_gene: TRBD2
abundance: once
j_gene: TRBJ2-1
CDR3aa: CASRLAEWNEQFF
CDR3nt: TGTGCCAGCAGACTAGCGGAGTGGAATGAGCAGTTCTTC

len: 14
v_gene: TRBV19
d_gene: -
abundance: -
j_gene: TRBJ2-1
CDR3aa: CASRSGRSYNEQFF
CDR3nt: TGTGCCAGTAGAAGCGGACGCTCCTACAATGAGCAGTTCTTC

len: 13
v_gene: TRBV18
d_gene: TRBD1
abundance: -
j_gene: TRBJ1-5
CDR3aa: CASSEDRDQPQHF
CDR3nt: TGTGCCAGCTCAGAGGACAGGGACCAGCCCCAGCATTTT

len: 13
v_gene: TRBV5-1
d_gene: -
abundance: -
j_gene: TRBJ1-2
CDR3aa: CASSLSQNYGYTF
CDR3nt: TGCGCCAGCAGCTTGAGTCAGAACTATGGCTACACCTTC

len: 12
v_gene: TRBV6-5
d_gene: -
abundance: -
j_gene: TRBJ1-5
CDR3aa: CASSNGNQPQHF
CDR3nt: TGTGCCAGCTCAAACGGGAATCAGCCCCAGCATTTT

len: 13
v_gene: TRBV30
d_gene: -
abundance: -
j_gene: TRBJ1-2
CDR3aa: CAWTLGPAWGYTF
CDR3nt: TGTGCCTGGACCCTGGGGCCTGCTTGGGGCTACACCTTC

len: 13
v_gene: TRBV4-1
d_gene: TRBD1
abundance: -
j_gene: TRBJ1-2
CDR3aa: CASSQEEGAGYTF
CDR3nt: TGCGCCAGCAGCCAAGAAGAGGGGGCTGGCTACACCTTC